The source of this T cell receptor beta chain is a study of T cell changes during pregnancy in multiple sclerosis. Profiled with immunoSEQ multiplex PCR; TCRdb holds only in-frame clones, not every one. Of fewer than 20,000 clones in the sample, approximately 90% are singletons; the top ten hold about 7.5%. The CDR3 length is 13 residues. Between the trimmed V and J ends, which lost 5 bases and 2 bases, there was a span of 10 bases. CDR1 is SGHVS, CDR2 FQNEAQ, per germline. The chain combines TRBV7-8 with TRBJ2-7; perhaps TRBD1 as D (6 bases). Source: CD8+ T cells from peripheral blood mononuclear cells, taken in the second trimester of pregnancy. This sequence was found in a female donor in good health, enrolled as a control in a pregnancy study. CDR3 in DNA: TGTGCCAGCAGCGTCGGACAGACCTACGAGCAGTACTTC. Translating gives CASSVGQTYEQYF.